What follows is one T cell receptor beta chain and its context. Its target antigen remains unknown. No quality values exist for individual bases; no much larger clone is one base distant. Clipping removes 6 bases from V and 11 bases from J, with 5 as the unmatched junction base count. According to the germline V gene (reference sequence), CDR1 reads MNHNY and CDR2 reads SVGAGI. The CDR3 goes from the cysteine to the phenylalanine over 11 residues. Of the read, only the CDR3 DNA is kept; its 33 bases are in frame from base 1. The source of the sample is a study of shared clonotypes between healthy human individuals (dated by TCRdb to 2018 to 2020). Regarding the research as a whole: The cohort included a few men and a couple of women between 18 and 49 years of age. For each donor, CD4 naive and CD4 memory were each given three plates, CD8 naive was given two plates, and CD8 memory was given one plate. The study deeply sequenced blood TCR repertoires of about five healthy adults to estimate repertoire size and the extent of clonotype sharing between individuals. Different laboratories and diverse techniques were used to prepare libraries and sequence TCR repertoires, to increase sequencing depth and limit assay-specific biases. Each donor's leukapheresis produced roughly between roughly 0.85 and 10 billion PBMCs.

The donors were healthy, HIV-negative adults who had no recently reported acute infections or vaccinations. Every donor was a Caucasian adult residing in Nashville, Tennessee, USA. CD4+ T cells were enriched through magnetic negative selection, after which naive cells were positively selected on CD45RA and the remaining negative fraction served as the memory subset. Blood was obtained by leukapheresis, after which PBMCs were separated by Ficoll-Histopaque density gradient centrifugation and cryopreserved in liquid nitrogen vapor phase. Analytical flow cytometry was used to check the purity and quantity of each magnetically sorted T cell population. Genomic DNA was isolated from every sorted fraction and measured by UV absorbance on a Nanodrop 2000c. Using the deep immunoSEQ assay, multiplex PCR amplified TCR CDR3 regions from genomic DNA. Extracted genomic DNA from each cell subset was distributed evenly across all wells of several immunoSEQ 96-well plates, and each plate was treated as a replicate. For sorted subsets, 200 to 250 ng of genomic DNA, equivalent to some 33,000 T cell genomes, went into each replicate PCR. Purified libraries were measured with a Qubit 3.0 fluorometer, size-checked on a Bioanalyzer 2100, and measured again with the KAPA Library Quantification kit. Every immunoSEQ 96-well plate was sequenced on a dedicated single-read 150-cycle Illumina NextSeq 550 flow cell. The source study handled its data this way. Because only junctional sequences without quality scores were contained in the immunoSEQ output, filtering matching that applied to full-length reads could not be performed. To assign V/J genes and CDR3, sequences were annotated against IMGT germline references using PyIR, a Python wrapper for IgBLAST v1.9. Reads were removed for weak V/J assignments (E-value above 1e-6), missing CDR3, stop codons, out-of-frame junctions, or ambiguous translated residues. V3J clonotypes were defined by identical inferred V gene, J gene, and CDR3 amino acid sequence. To compute the percentage overlap between repertoires, the number of shared unique clonotypes was divided by the size of the smaller repertoire. Three approaches were used to assess repertoire richness: RTK rarefaction, the Chao1 estimator, and Recon v2.1 estimates of unobserved clonotypes. Generation probabilities for all TCRbeta clonotypes obtained by the gDNA method from four donors were computed using OLGA. TCRdb took over this immuneACCESS table, retaining in-frame rearrangements with V and J assigned. Such tables are incomplete; in checked studies, under half of the missing clones stem from an unresolved V gene, and the remainder is unexplained. The DNA gave D and trimming, while V, J and clone size come from that table. The sample data list approximately 500,000 clones, and about 95% of these were observed just once. About 0.054% of the sample lies in the top ten.

On the study overall, not on this receptor specifically: Sampling was limited to blood, and TCR repertoires in tissue likely differ from TCR repertoires in blood. Even with the large sequencing depth, rarefaction of the sorted-subset datasets indicated that sequencing was incomplete. When several donors were compared, the shared fraction of clonotypes was 5% to 6.5% for naive CD4, 3.5% to 4% for naive CD8, 2% to 2.5% for memory CD4, and 0.4% for memory CD8. Naive subsets generally had larger estimated clonotype richness than memory subsets did. The small number of donors limited the genetic and exposure-history diversity represented. Clonotypes shared by all four sorted-subset donors showed higher generation probabilities than non-shared clonotypes. Pairwise subsampling indicated that sequencing depth was expected to affect the degree of clonotype sharing among donors.

The sequenced material came from naive CD4+ T cells sorted from blood. Read against the paper, the sample's cell subset or site label means: CD45RA+ positively selected. This clonotype was obtained from a woman aged 25 to 45 in good health. The chain is made from TRBV6-6 and TRBJ1-1; 8 central nucleotides agree with TRBD1. At the DNA level, the sequence is TGTGCCAGCAGGGACAGGGTTGGTGCTTTCTTT. Translated, this is CASRDRVGAFF.